This T cell receptor beta chain is drawn from a study of T cell responses to AZD1222 COVID-19 vaccine. Study-level results: Targeting of unmutated variant regions was reportedly seen in nearly half of spike-specific TCRs.

Sequencing used immunoSEQ multiplex PCR; TCRdb keeps in-frame clones, though not all of them. The sample lists 150,000 or so clones, around 92% seen once, with around 3.3% in the top ten. Germline-derived CDR1 and CDR2 are MDHEN and SYDVKM. The V segment lost 5 bases and the J segment 3 bases; nucleotides outside the gene matches: 11. The CDR3 runs 16 residues. This clone appeared a single time. Its target is not known. This clonotype was sampled from an adult who received the AZD1222 COVID-19 vaccine. The J gene is TRBJ2-7, the V gene TRBV28; TRBD2 matches at 9 bases. The specimen comprised peripheral blood, sampled 28 days after the second AZD1222 dose. The CDR3 nucleotides are TGTGCCAGCAGTGGAGGAGGGACTAGCAGACTCTACGAGCAGTACTTC. It yields the protein CASSGGGTSRLYEQYF. The variable domain in full, completed from reference TRBV28 and TRBJ2-7, reads DVKVTQSSRYLVKRTGEKVFLECVQDMDHENMFWYRQDPGLGLRLIYFSYDVKMKEKGDIPEGYSVSREKKERFSLILESASTNQTSMYLCASSGGGTSRLYEQYFGPGTRLTVT.